This T cell receptor (beta chain) was documented in a study of identical twins. The CDR3 contains 12 residues. Germline-derived CDR1 and CDR2 are SNHLY and FYNNEI. V lost 7 bases and J 10 bases, leaving 14 bases between the germline ends. TCRdb used MiXCR to reprocess the 5' RACE reads, holding one entry per CDR3 protein. The top ten hold about 1.6% of the sample, which has 500,000 to 700,000 distinct CDR3 sequences, about 7% seen once. The same specimen was also included in a second study, on yellow fever vaccine responses in identical twins.

The sample was PBMCs. The chain uses TRBV2 and TRBJ2-1, with D tentatively TRBD2 (6 bases). This receptor was obtained from a woman younger than 35 in good health. CDR3 protein: CASILAGKEQFF. The DNA for the CDR3 is TGTGCCAGCATCCTCGCGGGGAAGGAGCAGTTCTTC.